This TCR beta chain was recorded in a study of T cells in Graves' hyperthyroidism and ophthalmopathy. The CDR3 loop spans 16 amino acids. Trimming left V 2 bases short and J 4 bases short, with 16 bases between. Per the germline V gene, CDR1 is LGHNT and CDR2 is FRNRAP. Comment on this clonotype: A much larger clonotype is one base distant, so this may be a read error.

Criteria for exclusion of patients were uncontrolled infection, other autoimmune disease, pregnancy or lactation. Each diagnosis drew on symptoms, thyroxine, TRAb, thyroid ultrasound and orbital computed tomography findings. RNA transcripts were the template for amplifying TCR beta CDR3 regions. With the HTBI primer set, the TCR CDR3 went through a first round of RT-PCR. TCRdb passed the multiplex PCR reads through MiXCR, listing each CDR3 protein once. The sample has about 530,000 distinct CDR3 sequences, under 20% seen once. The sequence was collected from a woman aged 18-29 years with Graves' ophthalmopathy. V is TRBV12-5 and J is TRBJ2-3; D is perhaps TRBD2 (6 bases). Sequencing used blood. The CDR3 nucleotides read TGTGCTAGTGGTTTGACTACTAGCCATGGCGCAGATACGCAGTATTTT. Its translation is CASGLTTSHGADTQYF.